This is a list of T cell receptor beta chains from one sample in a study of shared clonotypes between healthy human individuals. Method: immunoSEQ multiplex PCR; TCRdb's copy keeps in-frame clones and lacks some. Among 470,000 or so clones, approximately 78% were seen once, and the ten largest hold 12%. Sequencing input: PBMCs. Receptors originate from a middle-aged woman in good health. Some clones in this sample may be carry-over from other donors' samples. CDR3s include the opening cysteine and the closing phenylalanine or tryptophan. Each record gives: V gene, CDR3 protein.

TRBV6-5	CASSYSSGNTIYF
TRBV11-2	CASSLVRERKLFF
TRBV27	CASRPSGSTGELFF
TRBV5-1	CASSLDFSGSSYEQYF
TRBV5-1	CASSSLGDSLNYGYTF
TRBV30	CAWSVRGSLTGNTQYF
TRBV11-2	CASSLTQGLATYNEQFF
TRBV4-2	CASSQDSTGGWGYTF
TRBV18	CASSPGEGASGNTIYF
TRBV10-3	CAISEGGQGWSGANVLTF
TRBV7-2	CASSFLAGGSYEQYF
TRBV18	CASSPGTGDYGYTF